The sequence of this T cell receptor (beta chain) was determined in a study of blood T cell repertoires in COVID-19. The V and J ends lost 4 bases and 8 bases respectively, with 18 bases between them. Germline lookup yields CDR1 LGHDT and CDR2 YNNKEL (reference sequence). The CDR3 spans 16 residues. The table came from immunoSEQ multiplex PCR; TCRdb's copy has only in-frame clones and leaves some out. The repertoire holds 200,000 to 300,000 clones, 75% to 95% seen once, with approximately 2.5% in the top ten. This rearrangement joins TRBV3-1 (or the pseudogene TRBV3-2) to TRBJ1-6; D is unresolved. This sequence was found in a person under 35 with COVID-19, enrolled during active disease. The specimen was peripheral blood. CDR3: CASSRNRVQGDSPLHF. The CDR3 DNA follows: TGTGCCAGCAGCCGAAACCGGGTCCAAGGCGATTCACCCCTCCACTTT.